This is a list of T cell receptor beta chains from one sample in a study of blood T cell repertoires in COVID-19. Some clones are missing from TCRdb's copy, which holds only in-frame ones; the method was immunoSEQ multiplex PCR. The table lists 65,000 to 75,000 clones, around nine tenths of them singletons. The specimen sequenced was peripheral blood. The receptors stem from an elderly woman with active or convalescent COVID-19. Both conserved end residues are part of each CDR3.

>TRBJ2-5|TRBV20-1
CSASSGAGAQYF
>TRBJ1-2|TRBV5-1
CASSLSPGYEAGYTF
>TRBJ2-7|TRBV5-1
CASSLSGRNEQYF
>TRBJ1-4|TRBV19
CASREEGRGNEKLFF
>TRBJ2-1|TRBV5-1
CASSSRGASDEQFF
>TRBJ2-1|TRBV10-2
CASSEPRRGGRYNEQFF
>TRBJ2-7|TRBV2
CASQVASGPYEQYF
>TRBJ1-2|TRBV11-2
CASSLGFWAPYGYTF
>TRBJ2-2|TRBV19
CASRPGQNTGELFF
>TRBJ1-5|TRBV9
CASSAPETSEPQHF
>TRBJ2-3|TRBV13
CASSSRSRASGDTQYF
>TRBJ2-3|TRBV3-1/TRBV3-2
CASSQGQGGDTQYF
>TRBJ2-7|TRBV4-2
CASSPGLTYEQYF
>TRBJ2-3|TRBV27
CASSLQAGVTDTQYF
>TRBJ1-5|TRBV15
CATSRVTGSNQPQHF
>TRBJ2-7|TRBV7-3
CASSSRIGGEQYF
>TRBJ2-5|TRBV11-2
CASSYGGQGSTQYF
>TRBJ2-7|TRBV7-3
CASSLLGGPGEQYF
>TRBJ1-5|TRBV19
CASALEQKNQPQHF
>TRBJ2-5|TRBV29-1
CSVDASGGETQYF
>TRBJ2-5|TRBV7-2
CASSFTGGGETQYF
>TRBJ1-1|TRBV6-4
CASSSDTLEAFF
>TRBJ1-6|TRBV2
CASSEGGLSPLHF
>TRBJ2-2|TRBV24-1
CATSDREAANTGELFF
>TRBJ2-1|TRBV4-1
CASSLSGRRGQGSSYNEQFF